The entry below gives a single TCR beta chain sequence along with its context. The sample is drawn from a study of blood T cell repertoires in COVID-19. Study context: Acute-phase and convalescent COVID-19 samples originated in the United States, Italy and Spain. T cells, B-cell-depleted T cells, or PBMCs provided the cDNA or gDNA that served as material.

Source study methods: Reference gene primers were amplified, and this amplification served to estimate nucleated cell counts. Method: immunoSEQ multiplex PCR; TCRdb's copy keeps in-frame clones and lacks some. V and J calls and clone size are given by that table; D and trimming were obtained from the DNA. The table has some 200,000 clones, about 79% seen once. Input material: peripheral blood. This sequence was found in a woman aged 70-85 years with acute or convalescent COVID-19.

Written as DNA, the CDR3 is TGCGCCAGCAGTGAGTCGCGGGCAAACACAGATACGCAGTATTTT. It is translated as CASSESRANTDTQYF. The genes are TRBV10-1 and TRBJ2-3; D may be TRBD2 (5 bases). CDR3 length equals 15 residues. The V gene's germline CDR1 is WNHNN and CDR2 SYGVQD (reference sequence). V dropped 0 bases and J dropped 2 bases, with 9 bases sitting between them.